A single sample is the source of the 2 T cell receptor beta chains below, sequenced in a study of T cells in tuberculosis. After thawing and overnight rest, PBMC were stained with GMM-loaded CD1B tetramer, viability dye and anti-CD3 for sorting. CD1B tetramers were loaded with Rhodococcus equi-derived C32 glucose monomycolate. Produced via immunoSEQ multiplex PCR; TCRdb's table is partial and in-frame only. The profile covers 55,000 to 60,000 clones, with over 75% appearing a single time and roughly a fifth taken by the ten largest. Sequencing input: CD1b-GMM tetramer-negative cells sorted from PBMCs. The receptors derive from an adult woman with latent tuberculosis.

V usage is TRBV4-3 and J usage is TRBJ1-1; no reliable D call. The CDR3 is 14 residues long. Per germline, CDR1 LGHNA and CDR2 YSLEER. Trimming cost V 3 bases and J 1 base, with 9 bases left between them. This CDR3 reads CASSHGNKNTEAFF. The CDR3 region has the DNA TGCGCCAGCAGCCATGGTAACAAGAACACTGAAGCTTTCTTT.

The chain employs TRBV30 and TRBJ2-3; 10 bases match TRBD2. Unmatched junction bases numbered 17, after V lost 2 bases and J lost 3 bases. The CDR3 consists of 19 residues. Germline V gene lookup returns CDR1 GTSNPN and CDR2 SVGIG (reference sequence). CDR3 sequence reads: CAWSTTRGASGRRTDTQYF. The CDR3 nucleotides are TGTGCCTGGAGTACCACACGGGGGGCTAGCGGGAGACGGACAGATACGCAGTATTTT.